This T cell receptor beta chain was observed in a study of blood T cell repertoires in COVID-19. Across the study: The United States, Italy and Spain supplied acute and convalescent COVID-19 samples. Sources were T cells, B-cell-depleted T cells, or PBMCs; the material itself was cDNA or gDNA.

How the authors handled the data: Amplification from reference gene primers served as the basis for estimated nucleated cell counts. Generated by immunoSEQ multiplex PCR, the TCRdb table keeps only in-frame clones and is missing some. That table supplies the V and J calls and clone size; D and trimming were determined from the DNA. The sample consists of some 230,000 clones, approximately 80% of them appearing once. V trimming: 5 bases; J trimming: 0 bases; junction bases outside the gene matches: 6. Per the germline V gene, CDR1 is LNHDA and CDR2 is SQIVND (reference sequence). This CDR3 is built from 16 residues.

The gene calls are TRBV19 and TRBJ2-4; 8 bases map to TRBD1. The clonotype comes from a woman in her forties or fifties with acute or convalescent COVID-19. The sequencing sample was made of peripheral blood. The CDR3 nucleotides read TGTGCCAGTAGTTCGACAGGGGAACTAGCCAAAAACATTCAGTACTTC. Amino acid sequence: CASSSTGELAKNIQYF. The full variable domain, its missing parts supplied by reference TRBV19 and TRBJ2-4, is DGGITQSPKYLFRKEGQNVTLSCEQNLNHDAMYWYRQDPGQGLRLIYYSQIVNDFQKGDIAEGYSVSREKKESFPLTVTSAQKNPTAFYLCASSSTGELAKNIQYFGAGTRLSVL.